This entry describes one T cell receptor (beta chain). The CDR3 is made up of 15 amino acids. Trimming shortened V by 0 bases and J by 7 bases, and 16 bases separated the two germline ends. Germline V gives CDR1 MNHEY, CDR2 SVGAGI. As handled by the study authors: Reference gene primers were amplified, and this amplification served to estimate nucleated cell counts. The data were produced by immunoSEQ multiplex PCR, yet TCRdb's version contains in-frame clones alone and is incomplete. V, J and clone size reflect that table, while D and trimming were determined from the DNA. The data hold about 150,000 clones, with approximately 91% observed a single time. The record originates from a study of blood T cell repertoires in COVID-19. Study in general: COVID-19 samples collected from the United States, Italy and Spain covered acute and convalescent phases. T cells, B-cell-depleted T cells, or PBMCs provided the cDNA or gDNA that served as material.

Sequenced input: peripheral blood. This chain uses TRBV6-5 with TRBJ2-7, with D tentatively TRBD2 (5 bases). This TCR derives from a man younger than 30 with COVID-19, enrolled during active disease. CDR3 sequence reads: CASSYSRAVPWEQYF. The CDR3 DNA follows: TGTGCCAGCAGTTACTCGAGGGCAGTGCCTTGGGAGCAGTACTTC.